The following is a TCR beta chain sequence with its context. Its antigen is undetermined. The CDR3 loop spans 15 amino acids. Germline V CDR1 and CDR2: SGDLS, YYNGEE. The junction had 4 bases not matched to a gene; V was cut back by 3 bases and J by 3 bases. This entry comes from a study of T cell responses to AZD1222 COVID-19 vaccine. Sequencing used immunoSEQ multiplex PCR; TCRdb keeps in-frame clones, though not all of them. The sample carries 50,000 or so clones, around 91% recorded once. General observations from the study: Targeting of unmutated variant regions was reportedly seen in nearly half of spike-specific TCRs. The study sampled repertoires only after the peak T cell response. There were mostly white British donors and more females than males, and clonal diversity was possibly underestimated.

The V gene is TRBV9, the J gene TRBJ1-5, with 9 bases identical to TRBD1. Sequenced here: peripheral blood, sampled 28 days after the second AZD1222 dose. The source is an adult who received the AZD1222 COVID-19 vaccine. CDR3 DNA sequence: TGTGCCAGCAGCGCGGGGACAGGGATCAATCAGCCCCAGCATTTT. Residues: CASSAGTGINQPQHF.